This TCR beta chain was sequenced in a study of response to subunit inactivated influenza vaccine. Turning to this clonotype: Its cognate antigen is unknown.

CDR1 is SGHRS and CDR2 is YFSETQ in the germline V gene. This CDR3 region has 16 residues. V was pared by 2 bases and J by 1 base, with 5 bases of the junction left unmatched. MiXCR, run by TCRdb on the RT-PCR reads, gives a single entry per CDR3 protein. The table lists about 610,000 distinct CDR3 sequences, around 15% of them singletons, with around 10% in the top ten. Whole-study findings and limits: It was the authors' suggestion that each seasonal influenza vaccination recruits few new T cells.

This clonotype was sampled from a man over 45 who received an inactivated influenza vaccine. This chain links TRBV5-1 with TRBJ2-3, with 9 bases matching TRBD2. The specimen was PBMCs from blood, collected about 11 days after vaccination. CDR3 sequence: CASSFSGSWGTDTQYF. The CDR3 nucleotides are TGCGCCAGCAGCTTTAGCGGGAGTTGGGGCACAGATACGCAGTATTTT.